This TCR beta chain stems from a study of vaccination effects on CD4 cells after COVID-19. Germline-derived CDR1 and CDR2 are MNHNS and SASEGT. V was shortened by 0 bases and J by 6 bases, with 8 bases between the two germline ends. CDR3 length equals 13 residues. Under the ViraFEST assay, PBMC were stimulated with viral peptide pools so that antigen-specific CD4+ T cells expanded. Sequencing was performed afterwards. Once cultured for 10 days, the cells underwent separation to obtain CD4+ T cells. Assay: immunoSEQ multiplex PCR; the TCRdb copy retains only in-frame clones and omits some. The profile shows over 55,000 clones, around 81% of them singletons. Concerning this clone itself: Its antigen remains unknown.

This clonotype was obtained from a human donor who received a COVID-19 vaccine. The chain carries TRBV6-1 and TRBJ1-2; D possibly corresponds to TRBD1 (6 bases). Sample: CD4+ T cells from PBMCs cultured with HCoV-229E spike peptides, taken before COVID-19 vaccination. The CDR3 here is CASSEAGADGYTF. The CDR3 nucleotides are TGTGCCAGCAGTGAAGCGGGGGCGGATGGCTACACCTTC.